The present T cell receptor beta chain was sequenced within a study of OX40 agonist ivuxolimab in advanced cancers. In the study overall: Aged about 20 to 80 with a mean of 60 years, they were less than 90% male.

The ends were cut back, 3 bases at V and 7 bases at J, with 12 bases in the middle. CDR1 KGHSH and CDR2 LQKENI come from the germline V gene. CDR3 length: 13 amino acids. TCRdb's copy holds only in-frame clones and misses some; the assay was immunoSEQ multiplex PCR. Among approximately 6,900 clones listed, over 60% were seen once. This material consisted of CD4+ or CD8+ T cells sorted from blood, taken in a trial of the OX40 agonist ivuxolimab. This clonotype was sampled from an adult with an advanced solid tumor such as melanoma, head and neck, liver or kidney cancer. The chain has TRBV18 and TRBJ1-1; a weak D match, TRBD1 (6 bases). The chain's CDR3 is CASSPQGSIEAFF. The CDR3 DNA reads TGTGCCAGCTCACCCCAGGGGTCGATTGAAGCTTTCTTT.